This is a list of T cell receptor beta chains from one sample in a study of T cells in Graves' hyperthyroidism and ophthalmopathy. One entry per CDR3 protein, called by TCRdb with MiXCR from the multiplex PCR reads. Among about 600,000 distinct CDR3 sequences listed, approximately 15% were seen once. Sequenced sample: blood. Receptors originate from a woman aged 40-49 years with Graves' ophthalmopathy. CDR3s include the opening cysteine and the closing phenylalanine or tryptophan. Each record gives: J gene, clone size, D gene, V gene, CDR3 DNA, CDR3 protein. A D gene is named only where the DNA matches it firmly. Rows may omit the clone size; those that give it use once, few, many or a size class.

J: TRBJ2-3
size: many
D: .
V: TRBV11-2
DNA: TGTGCCAGCAGCTTATCGCTTATCCCAGATACGCAGTATTTT
CDR3: CASSLSLIPDTQYF

J: TRBJ2-7
size: many
D: TRBD2
V: TRBV18
DNA: TGTGCCAGCTCACCAGGGACTAGCGGTTACGAGCAGTACTTC
CDR3: CASSPGTSGYEQYF

J: TRBJ1-2
size: .
D: TRBD1
V: TRBV11-2
DNA: TGTGCCAGCAGCAAACCGACAGGGGATGGCTACACCTTC
CDR3: CASSKPTGDGYTF

J: TRBJ2-1
size: few
D: TRBD2
V: TRBV3-1
DNA: TGTGCCAGCAGCCAAGACTTGCGGGAGGTCTACAATGAGCAGTTCTTC
CDR3: CASSQDLREVYNEQFF

J: TRBJ2-1
size: .
D: .
V: TRBV19
DNA: TGTGCCAGTAGTAAAGGGGGGGGCCTCGAGAAATTATACAATGAGCAGTTCTTC
CDR3: CASSKGGGLEKLYNEQFF

J: TRBJ2-7
size: many
D: TRBD1
V: TRBV3-1
DNA: TGTGCCAGCAGCCAAGCTACAGGGGGCGAGCAGTACTTC
CDR3: CASSQATGGEQYF

J: TRBJ2-3
size: .
D: .
V: TRBV20-1
DNA: TGCAGTGCTCCCAGGGAGGGGGCCCAAGATACGCAGTATTTT
CDR3: CSAPREGAQDTQYF

J: TRBJ2-3
size: .
D: .
V: TRBV3-1
DNA: TGTGCCAGCAGCCAGAACCCTGGGGGCCCCCAGGCAGATACGCAGTATTTT
CDR3: CASSQNPGGPQADTQYF

J: TRBJ2-1
size: few
D: .
V: TRBV19
DNA: TGTGCCAATAGTAGGTCCTACAATGAGCAGTTCTTC
CDR3: CANSRSYNEQFF

J: TRBJ1-1
size: many
D: .
V: TRBV30
DNA: TGTGCCTGGAGTCGGCTGGGTGGGCCGGTTTGGAACACTGAAGCTTTCTTT
CDR3: CAWSRLGGPVWNTEAFF

J: TRBJ1-1
size: .
D: .
V: TRBV6-1
DNA: TGTGCCAGCAGGGGGAGGAGGACTGAAGCTTTCTTT
CDR3: CASRGRRTEAFF

J: TRBJ2-5
size: once
D: .
V: TRBV12-3/TRBV12-4
DNA: TGTGCCAGCAGTCTCCCCGACTGGTACCAAGAGACCCAGTACTTC
CDR3: CASSLPDWYQETQYF

J: TRBJ2-7
size: many
D: .
V: TRBV27
DNA: TGTGCCAGCAGTTCACAGGCGTCCTACGAGCAGTACTTC
CDR3: CASSSQASYEQYF

J: TRBJ1-4
size: many
D: TRBD1
V: TRBV18
DNA: TGTGCCAGCTCACCACAAGGGACAGGGAATGAAAAACTGTTTTTT
CDR3: CASSPQGTGNEKLFF

J: TRBJ2-3
size: few
D: TRBD2
V: TRBV11-1
DNA: TGTGCCAGCAGCCAATGGACTAGCGGGGGCACAGATACGCAGTATTTT
CDR3: CASSQWTSGGTDTQYF

J: TRBJ1-4
size: .
D: .
V: TRBV10-3
DNA: TGTGCCATCAGTGAACAAACTTCTAATGAAAAACTGTTTTTT
CDR3: CAISEQTSNEKLFF

J: TRBJ2-7
size: few
D: .
V: TRBV29-1
DNA: TGCAGCGTTGACCTGGGATCCTACGAGCAGTACTTC
CDR3: CSVDLGSYEQYF

J: TRBJ2-3
size: .
D: TRBD2
V: TRBV11-1
DNA: TGTGCCAGCAGCAAATTGGGGACTAGCCTCCTCTCGATGGCGGGCACAGATACGCAGTATTTT
CDR3: CASSKLGTSLLSMAGTDTQYF

J: TRBJ2-7
size: .
D: .
V: TRBV15
DNA: TGTGCCACCAGCAGAGATGGGCTAGCGCAATCCTACGAGCAGTACTTC
CDR3: CATSRDGLAQSYEQYF

J: TRBJ2-1
size: few
D: TRBD1
V: TRBV4-1
DNA: TGCGCCAGCAGCCCGGGACAGGGGGGTCTTGAGCAGTTCTTC
CDR3: CASSPGQGGLEQFF

J: TRBJ2-7
size: many
D: TRBD2
V: TRBV20-1
DNA: TGCAGTGCTAGAGAGCTAGCGGGGGATTTACGCTCCTACGAGCAGTACTTC
CDR3: CSARELAGDLRSYEQYF

J: TRBJ2-3
size: many
D: .
V: TRBV10-3
DNA: TGTGCCATCAGTGAGTCGGCGGAGGGGGTAGATACGCAGTATTTT
CDR3: CAISESAEGVDTQYF

J: TRBJ2-7
size: .
D: TRBD2
V: TRBV7-9
DNA: TGTGCCAGCAGCCCGAGGACTAGCGGGAGGAACGAGCAGTACTTC
CDR3: CASSPRTSGRNEQYF

J: TRBJ1-4
size: .
D: .
V: TRBV5-1
DNA: TGCGCCAGCAGCTTGGCAGGTCTTAATGAAAAACTGTTTTTT
CDR3: CASSLAGLNEKLFF

J: TRBJ2-4
size: few
D: TRBD2
V: TRBV11-2
DNA: TGTGCCAGCAGCCCTAGAGGGACTAGCGGGGCCTTTACGTACTTC
CDR3: CASSPRGTSGAFTYF

J: TRBJ2-7
size: .
D: .
V: TRBV5-5
DNA: TGTGCCAGCAGCTTCGAGGTTAACGAGCAGTACTTC
CDR3: CASSFEVNEQYF

J: TRBJ2-7
size: many
D: .
V: TRBV12-3/TRBV12-4
DNA: TGTGCCAGCAGCCAGGTTCCGAACGAGCAGTACTTC
CDR3: CASSQVPNEQYF

J: TRBJ2-1
size: .
D: .
V: TRBV9
DNA: TGTGCCAGCAGCGGCGGAGGGTATAGCGGAAATTACAATGAGCAGTTCTTC
CDR3: CASSGGGYSGNYNEQFF

J: TRBJ1-4
size: .
D: TRBD1
V: TRBV20-1
DNA: TGCAGTGCCAGAGATTTCGGACAGGGCGGTGAAAAACTGTTTTTT
CDR3: CSARDFGQGGEKLFF

J: TRBJ2-5
size: few
D: .
V: TRBV4-1
DNA: TGCGCCAGCAGCCAAGCGATAACTCATCAAGAGACCCAGTACTTC
CDR3: CASSQAITHQETQYF

J: TRBJ2-3
size: many
D: .
V: TRBV6-1
DNA: TGTGCCAGCAGTTCGAGCGACAGGACATTCACAGATACGCAGTATTTT
CDR3: CASSSSDRTFTDTQYF

J: TRBJ2-7
size: .
D: TRBD1
V: TRBV29-1
DNA: TGCAGCGCCTGGACAGGGGACTACGAGCAGTACTTC
CDR3: CSAWTGDYEQYF

J: TRBJ2-1
size: .
D: TRBD1
V: TRBV12-3/TRBV12-4
DNA: TGTGCCAGCAGTCCCGGGACAGGGAACTACAATGAGCAGTTCTTC
CDR3: CASSPGTGNYNEQFF

J: TRBJ2-7
size: many
D: TRBD2
V: TRBV3-1
DNA: TGTGCCAGCAGCCAAGGACTAGCGGGGGTAAAAGGAGTGCAGTACTTC
CDR3: CASSQGLAGVKGVQYF

J: TRBJ1-5
size: .
D: .
V: TRBV9
DNA: TGTGCCAGCAGCGCCACGGACGGCAATCAGCCCCAGCATTTT
CDR3: CASSATDGNQPQHF

J: TRBJ1-1
size: once
D: .
V: TRBV5-4
DNA: TGTGCCAGCAGCTTGGAGGATGAAGCTTTCTTT
CDR3: CASSLEDEAFF

J: TRBJ2-1
size: .
D: .
V: TRBV30
DNA: TGTGCCTGGAGCCGGATACCCTTTAATGAGCAGTTCTTC
CDR3: CAWSRIPFNEQFF

J: TRBJ2-1
size: .
D: .
V: TRBV20-1
DNA: TGCAGTGCTAGTGGGGTAGGGGGCAATGAGCAGTTCTTC
CDR3: CSASGVGGNEQFF

J: TRBJ2-4
size: few
D: TRBD1
V: TRBV11-1
DNA: TGTGCCAGCAGCTTTCTATTCCCGGGACAGGGGGAAAACATTCAGTACTTC
CDR3: CASSFLFPGQGENIQYF

J: TRBJ1-4
size: .
D: .
V: TRBV27
DNA: TGTGCCAGCAGGCTTGGAGGGGTCGGACGAGAAAAACTGTTTTTT
CDR3: CASRLGGVGREKLFF

J: TRBJ1-5
size: many
D: TRBD1
V: TRBV6-1
DNA: TGTGCCAGCAGAAGAATGGGACAGGGCCAGCCCCAGCATTTT
CDR3: CASRRMGQGQPQHF

J: TRBJ2-7
size: many
D: .
V: TRBV20-1
DNA: TGCAGTGCTAGGATGACCGGGCGGGACGAGCAGTACTTC
CDR3: CSARMTGRDEQYF

J: TRBJ2-3
size: .
D: .
V: TRBV7-3
DNA: TGTGCCAGCAGTTTAATTGGGGGGCAGGGCGCAGATACGCAGTATTTT
CDR3: CASSLIGGQGADTQYF

J: TRBJ1-2
size: few
D: .
V: TRBV12-3/TRBV12-4
DNA: TGTGCCAGCAAGGAGCAGAACGACTATGGCTACACCTTC
CDR3: CASKEQNDYGYTF

J: TRBJ2-5
size: few
D: .
V: TRBV7-9
DNA: TGTGCCAGCAGCCGCGTCCCGGGCAGAGCGCAAGAGACCCAGTACTTC
CDR3: CASSRVPGRAQETQYF

J: TRBJ2-7
size: many
D: TRBD2
V: TRBV3-1
DNA: TGTGCCAGCAGCCACAGCGGGAGCGGGAACGAGCAGTACTTC
CDR3: CASSHSGSGNEQYF

J: TRBJ2-7
size: many
D: TRBD2
V: TRBV2
DNA: TGTGCCAGCATACGGACTAGCGGGAGATACGAGCAGTACTTC
CDR3: CASIRTSGRYEQYF

J: TRBJ2-7
size: many
D: TRBD1
V: TRBV2
DNA: TGTGCCAGCAAGACAGGGTTATTATACGAGCAGTACTTC
CDR3: CASKTGLLYEQYF

J: TRBJ2-5
size: few
D: TRBD1
V: TRBV10-3
DNA: TGTGCCACGAATCCGACAGGGGCAGGGGAGACCCAGTACTTC
CDR3: CATNPTGAGETQYF

J: TRBJ2-2
size: many
D: .
V: TRBV2
DNA: TGTGCCAGCAAAGGATCGCGGAGCACCGGGGAGCTGTTTTTT
CDR3: CASKGSRSTGELFF

J: TRBJ1-3
size: few
D: .
V: TRBV18
DNA: TGTGCCAGCTCACCAAGAACAGGCGGAAACACCATATATTTT
CDR3: CASSPRTGGNTIYF